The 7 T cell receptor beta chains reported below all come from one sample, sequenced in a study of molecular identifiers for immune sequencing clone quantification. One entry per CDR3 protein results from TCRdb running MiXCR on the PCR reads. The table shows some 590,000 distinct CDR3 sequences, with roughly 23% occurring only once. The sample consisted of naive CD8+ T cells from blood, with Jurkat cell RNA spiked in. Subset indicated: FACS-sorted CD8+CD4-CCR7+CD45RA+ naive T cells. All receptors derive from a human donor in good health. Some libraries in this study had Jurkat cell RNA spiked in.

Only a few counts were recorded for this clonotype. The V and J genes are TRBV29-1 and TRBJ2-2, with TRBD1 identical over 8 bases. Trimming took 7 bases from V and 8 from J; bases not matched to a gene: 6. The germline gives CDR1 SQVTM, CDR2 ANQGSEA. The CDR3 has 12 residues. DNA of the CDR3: TGCAGCGCTAAACAGGGGGTGGGGGAGCTGTTTTTT. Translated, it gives CSAKQGVGELFF.

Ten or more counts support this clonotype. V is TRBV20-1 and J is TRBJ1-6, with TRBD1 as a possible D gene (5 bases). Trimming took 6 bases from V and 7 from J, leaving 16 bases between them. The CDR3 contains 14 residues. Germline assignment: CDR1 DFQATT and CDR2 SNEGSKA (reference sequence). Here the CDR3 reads CSAGSLGLNSPLHF. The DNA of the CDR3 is TGCAGTGCCGGCTCCCTGGGGCTCAATTCACCCCTCCACTTT.

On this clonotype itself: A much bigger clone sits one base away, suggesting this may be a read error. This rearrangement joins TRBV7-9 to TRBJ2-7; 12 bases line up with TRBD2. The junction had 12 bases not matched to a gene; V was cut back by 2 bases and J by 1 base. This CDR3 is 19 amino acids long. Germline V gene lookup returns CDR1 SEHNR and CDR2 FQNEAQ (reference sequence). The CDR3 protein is CASSLTSLAGGSLSYEQYF. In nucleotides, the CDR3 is TGTGCCAGCAGCTTAACGTCGCTAGCGGGAGGGTCCTTGTCCTACGAGCAGTACTTC.

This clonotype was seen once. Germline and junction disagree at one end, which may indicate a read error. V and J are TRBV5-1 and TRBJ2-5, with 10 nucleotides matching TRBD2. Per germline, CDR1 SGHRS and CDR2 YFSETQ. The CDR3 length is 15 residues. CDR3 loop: CASSLGLAGAEIQYF. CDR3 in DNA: TGCGCCAGCAGCTTGGGGCTAGCGGGAGCGGAGATCCAGTACTTC.

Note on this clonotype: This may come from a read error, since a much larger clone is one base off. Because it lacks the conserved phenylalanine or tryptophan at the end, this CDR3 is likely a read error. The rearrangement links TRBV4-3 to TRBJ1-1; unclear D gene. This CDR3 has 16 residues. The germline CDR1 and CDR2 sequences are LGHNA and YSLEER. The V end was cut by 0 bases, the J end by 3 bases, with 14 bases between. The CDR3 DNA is TGCGCCAGCAGCCAAGATCTTCTGAGGGTAGACACTGAAGCTTTCTCT. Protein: CASSQDLLRVDTEAFS.

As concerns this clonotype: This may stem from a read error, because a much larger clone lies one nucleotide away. The CDR3 sequence is CAWSLAYNERFF. The CDR3 bases are TGTGCCTGGAGCCTCGCTTACAATGAGCGGTTCTTC. The V call is TRBV30, the J call TRBJ2-1; D not certain. The germline CDR1 and CDR2 sequences are GTSNPN and SVGIG (reference sequence). CDR3 size: 12 residues.

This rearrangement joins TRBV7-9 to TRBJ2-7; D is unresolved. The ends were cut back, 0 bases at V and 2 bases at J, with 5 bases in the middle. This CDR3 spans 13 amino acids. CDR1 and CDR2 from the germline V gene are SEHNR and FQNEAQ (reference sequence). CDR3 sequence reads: CASSLAYTYEQYF. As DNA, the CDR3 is TGTGCCAGCAGCTTAGCCTATACCTACGAGCAGTACTTC.